This entry describes one TCR beta chain. As yet, its antigen is unknown. Together with a sample-barcoded 5' primer, a J-beta primer mix was included in a second PCR lasting about 6 to 12 cycles. Unique molecular identifiers of 12 random nucleotides labeled each cDNA. TCRdb independently ran MiXCR on the 5' RACE reads; one entry per CDR3 protein. Here the sample spans 700,000 to 900,000 distinct CDR3 sequences, roughly 53% being singletons. The authors extracted at least 5.5 micrograms of total RNA per sample. This sample was included in a study of blood T cells in healthy people across ages. Study observations and caveats: While age rose, TCR beta diversity per million T cells dropped in a roughly linear way. Samples with more naive T cells showed higher observed beta diversity.

Germline CDR1 and CDR2: MDHEN and SYDVKM. The CDR3 runs to 14 residues. Trimming removed 5 bases from V and 4 bases from J, with 15 bases in between. The sequenced sample consisted of blood. The chain couples TRBV28 to TRBJ2-7, with D tentatively TRBD1 (6 bases). The clonotype comes from a man aged 80 or over in good health. The CDR3 loop reads CASSTRGVQYEQYF. The CDR3 DNA reads TGTGCCAGCAGTACCAGGGGAGTTCAGTACGAGCAGTACTTC. The whole variable domain, filled in from reference TRBV28 and TRBJ2-7, reads DVKVTQSSRYLVKRTGEKVFLECVQDMDHENMFWYRQDPGLGLRLIYFSYDVKMKEKGDIPEGYSVSREKKERFSLILESASTNQTSMYLCASSTRGVQYEQYFGPGTRLTVT.